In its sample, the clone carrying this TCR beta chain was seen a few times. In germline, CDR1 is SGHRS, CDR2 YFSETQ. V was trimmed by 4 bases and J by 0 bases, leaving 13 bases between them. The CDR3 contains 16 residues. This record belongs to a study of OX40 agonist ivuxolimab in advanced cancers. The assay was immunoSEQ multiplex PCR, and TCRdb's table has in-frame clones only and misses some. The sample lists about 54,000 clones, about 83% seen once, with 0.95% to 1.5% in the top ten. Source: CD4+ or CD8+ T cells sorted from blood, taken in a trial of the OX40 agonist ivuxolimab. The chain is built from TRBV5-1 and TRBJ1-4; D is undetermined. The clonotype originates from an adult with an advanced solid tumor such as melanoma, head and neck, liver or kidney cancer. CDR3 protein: CASSPADGATNEKLFF. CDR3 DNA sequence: TGCGCCAGCAGCCCAGCGGACGGAGCAACTAATGAAAAACTGTTTTTT.